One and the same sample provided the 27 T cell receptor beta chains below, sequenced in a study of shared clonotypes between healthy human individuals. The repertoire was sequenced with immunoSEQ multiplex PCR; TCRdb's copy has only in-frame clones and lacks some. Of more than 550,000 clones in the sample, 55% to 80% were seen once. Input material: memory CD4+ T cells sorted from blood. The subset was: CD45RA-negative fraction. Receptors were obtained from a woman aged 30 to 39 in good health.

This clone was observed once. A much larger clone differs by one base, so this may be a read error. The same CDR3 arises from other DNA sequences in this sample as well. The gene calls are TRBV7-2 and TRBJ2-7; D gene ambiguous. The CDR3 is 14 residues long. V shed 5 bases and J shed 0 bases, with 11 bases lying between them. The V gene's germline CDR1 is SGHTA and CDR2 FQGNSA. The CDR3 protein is CASSPQRDSYEQYF. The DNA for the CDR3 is TGTGCCAGCAGCCCGCAGCGAGACTCCTACGAGCAGTACTTC. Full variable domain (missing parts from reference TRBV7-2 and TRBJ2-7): GAGVSQSPSNKVTEKGKDVELRCDPISGHTALYWYRQSLGQGLEFLIYFQGNSAPDKSGLPSDRFSAERTGGSVSTLTIQRTQQEDSAVYLCASSPQRDSYEQYFGPGTRLTVT.

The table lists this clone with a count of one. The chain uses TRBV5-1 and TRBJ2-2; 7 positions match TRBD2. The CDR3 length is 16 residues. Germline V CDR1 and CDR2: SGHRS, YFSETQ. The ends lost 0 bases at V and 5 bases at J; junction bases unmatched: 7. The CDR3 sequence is CASSLGRGSSTGELFF. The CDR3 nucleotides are TGCGCCAGCAGCTTGGGTCGCGGGAGTTCTACCGGGGAGCTGTTTTTT.

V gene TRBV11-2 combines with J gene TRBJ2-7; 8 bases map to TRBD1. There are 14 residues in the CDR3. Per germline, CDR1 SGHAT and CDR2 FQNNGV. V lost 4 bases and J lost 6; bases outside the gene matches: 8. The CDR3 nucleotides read TGTGCCAGCAGCTCATTGACAGGGGCGGGCGAGCAGTACTTC. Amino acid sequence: CASSSLTGAGEQYF.

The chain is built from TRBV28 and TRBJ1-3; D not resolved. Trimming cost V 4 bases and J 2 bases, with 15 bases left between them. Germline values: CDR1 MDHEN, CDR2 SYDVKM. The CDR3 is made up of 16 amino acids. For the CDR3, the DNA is TGTGCCAGCAGTTACCCGACCAGACGGCCTGGAAACACCATATATTTT. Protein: CASSYPTRRPGNTIYF.

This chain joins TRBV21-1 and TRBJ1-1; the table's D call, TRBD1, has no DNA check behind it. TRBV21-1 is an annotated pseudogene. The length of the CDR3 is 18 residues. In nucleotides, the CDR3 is TGTGCCAGCAGCAAAGCGGGGACAGATAACCAGATGAACACTGAAGCTTTCTTT. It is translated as CASSKAGTDNQMNTEAFF.

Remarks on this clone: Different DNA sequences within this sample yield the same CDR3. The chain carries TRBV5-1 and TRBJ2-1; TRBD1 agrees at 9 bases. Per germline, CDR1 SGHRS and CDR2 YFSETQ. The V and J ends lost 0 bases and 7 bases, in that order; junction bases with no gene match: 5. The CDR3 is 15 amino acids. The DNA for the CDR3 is TGCGCCAGCAGCTTGGGGGACAGGGACCTAAATGAGCAGTTCTTC. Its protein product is CASSLGDRDLNEQFF.

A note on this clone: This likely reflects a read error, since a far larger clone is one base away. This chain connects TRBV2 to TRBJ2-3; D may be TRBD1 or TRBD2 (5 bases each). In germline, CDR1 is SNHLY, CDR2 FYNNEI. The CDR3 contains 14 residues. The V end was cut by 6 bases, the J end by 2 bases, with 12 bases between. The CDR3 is CASRLRGTTDTQYF. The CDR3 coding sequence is TGTGCCAGCAGGTTGAGAGGGACCACAGATACGCAGTATTTT.

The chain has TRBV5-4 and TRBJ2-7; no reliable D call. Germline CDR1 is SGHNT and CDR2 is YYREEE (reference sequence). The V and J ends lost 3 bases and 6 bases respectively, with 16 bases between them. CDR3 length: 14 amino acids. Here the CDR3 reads CASSSGSARAEQYF. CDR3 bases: TGTGCCAGCAGCTCCGGATCGGCCCGTGCCGAGCAGTACTTC.

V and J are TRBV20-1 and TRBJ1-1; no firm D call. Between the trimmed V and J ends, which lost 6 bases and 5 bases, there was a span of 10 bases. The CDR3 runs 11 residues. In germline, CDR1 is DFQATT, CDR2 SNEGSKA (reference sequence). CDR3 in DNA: TGCAGTGCCCCAAAAGAAACTGAAGCTTTCTTT. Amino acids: CSAPKETEAFF.

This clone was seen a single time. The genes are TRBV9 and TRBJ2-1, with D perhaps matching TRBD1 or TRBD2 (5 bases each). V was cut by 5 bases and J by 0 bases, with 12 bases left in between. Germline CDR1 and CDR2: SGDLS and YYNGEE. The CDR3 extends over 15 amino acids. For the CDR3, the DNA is TGTGCCAGCAGAATAGGGACCAGCTCCTACAATGAGCAGTTCTTC. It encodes CASRIGTSSYNEQFF.

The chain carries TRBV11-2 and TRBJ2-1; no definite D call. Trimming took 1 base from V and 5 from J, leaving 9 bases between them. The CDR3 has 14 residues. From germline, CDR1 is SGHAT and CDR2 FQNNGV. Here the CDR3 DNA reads TGTGCCAGCAGCTTAGTCGACCTTGACAATGAGCAGTTCTTC. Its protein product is CASSLVDLDNEQFF.

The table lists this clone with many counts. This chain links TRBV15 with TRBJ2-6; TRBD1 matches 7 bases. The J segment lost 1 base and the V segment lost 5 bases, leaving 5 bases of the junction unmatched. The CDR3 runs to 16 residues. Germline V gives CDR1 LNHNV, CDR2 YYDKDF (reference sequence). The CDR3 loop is CATSPRTGSGANVLTF. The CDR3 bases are TGTGCCACCAGCCCGCGGACAGGATCTGGGGCCAACGTCCTGACTTTC.

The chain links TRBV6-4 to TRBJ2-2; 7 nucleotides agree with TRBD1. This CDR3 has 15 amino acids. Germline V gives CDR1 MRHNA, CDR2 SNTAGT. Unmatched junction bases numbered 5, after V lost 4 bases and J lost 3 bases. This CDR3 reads CASSGQGGYTGELFF. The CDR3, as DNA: TGTGCCAGCAGTGGACAGGGCGGCTACACCGGGGAGCTGTTTTTT.

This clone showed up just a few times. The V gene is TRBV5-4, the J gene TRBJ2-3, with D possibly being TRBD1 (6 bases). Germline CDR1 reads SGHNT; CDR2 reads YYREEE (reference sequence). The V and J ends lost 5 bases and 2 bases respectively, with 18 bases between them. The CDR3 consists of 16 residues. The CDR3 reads CASSFVIGGFTDTQYF. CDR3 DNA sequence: TGTGCCAGCAGTTTCGTGATTGGGGGCTTCACAGATACGCAGTATTTT.

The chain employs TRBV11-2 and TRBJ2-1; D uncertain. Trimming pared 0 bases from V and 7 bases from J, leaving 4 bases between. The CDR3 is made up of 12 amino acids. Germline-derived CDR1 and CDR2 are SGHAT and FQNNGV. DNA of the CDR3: TGTGCCAGCAGCTTAGAGGGAAATGAGCAGTTCTTC. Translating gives CASSLEGNEQFF.

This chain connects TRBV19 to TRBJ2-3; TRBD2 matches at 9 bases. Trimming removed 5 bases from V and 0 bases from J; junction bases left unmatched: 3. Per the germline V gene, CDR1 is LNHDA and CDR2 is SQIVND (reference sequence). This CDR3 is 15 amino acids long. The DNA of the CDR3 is TGTGCCAGTAGTGAAAGCGGGGGGAGCACAGATACGCAGTATTTT. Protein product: CASSESGGSTDTQYF.

CDR3 loop: CASSRNINTEAFF. CDR3 bases: TGTGCCAGCAGCAGAAATATAAACACTGAAGCTTTCTTT. The rearrangement uses TRBV7-9 and TRBJ1-1, with D unresolved. The length of the CDR3 is 13 residues. V lost 5 bases, J lost 2 bases, and 9 bases lay in between. Germline assignment: CDR1 SEHNR and CDR2 FQNEAQ (reference sequence).

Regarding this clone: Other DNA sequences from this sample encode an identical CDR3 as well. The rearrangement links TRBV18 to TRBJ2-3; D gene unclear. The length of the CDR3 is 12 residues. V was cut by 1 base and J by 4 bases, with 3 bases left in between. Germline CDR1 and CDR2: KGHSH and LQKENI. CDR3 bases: TGTGCCAGCTCACCACGGGCAGATACGCAGTATTTT. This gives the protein CASSPRADTQYF.

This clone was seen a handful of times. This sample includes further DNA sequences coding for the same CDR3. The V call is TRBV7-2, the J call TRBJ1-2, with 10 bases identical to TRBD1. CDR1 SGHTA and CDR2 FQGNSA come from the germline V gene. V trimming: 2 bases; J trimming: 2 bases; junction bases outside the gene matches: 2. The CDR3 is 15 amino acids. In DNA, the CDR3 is TGTGCCAGCAGCTTACCGGGACAGGGGAACTATGGCTACACCTTC. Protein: CASSLPGQGNYGYTF.

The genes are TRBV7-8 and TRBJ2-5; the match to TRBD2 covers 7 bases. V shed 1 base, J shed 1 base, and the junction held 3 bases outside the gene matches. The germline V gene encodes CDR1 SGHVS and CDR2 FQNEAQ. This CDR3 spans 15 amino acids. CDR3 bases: TGTGCCAGCAGCTTAGTGGGCGGGAGCCAAGAGACCCAGTACTTC. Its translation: CASSLVGGSQETQYF. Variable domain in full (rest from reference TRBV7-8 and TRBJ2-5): GAGVSQSPRYKVAKRGQDVALRCDPISGHVSLFWYQQALGQGPEFLTYFQNEAQLDKSGLPSDRFFAERPEGSVSTLKIQRTQQEDSAVYLCASSLVGGSQETQYFGPGTRLLVL.

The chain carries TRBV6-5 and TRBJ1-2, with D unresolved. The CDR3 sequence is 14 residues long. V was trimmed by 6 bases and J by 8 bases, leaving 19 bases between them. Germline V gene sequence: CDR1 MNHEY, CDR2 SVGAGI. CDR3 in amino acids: CASSPQYTESGYTF. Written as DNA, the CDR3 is TGTGCCAGCAGCCCTCAGTATACGGAGTCCGGCTACACCTTC.

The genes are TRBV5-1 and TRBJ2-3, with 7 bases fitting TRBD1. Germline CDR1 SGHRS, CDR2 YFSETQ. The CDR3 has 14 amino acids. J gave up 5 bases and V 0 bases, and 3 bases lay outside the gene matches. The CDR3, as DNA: TGCGCCAGCAGCTTGGAGGGGGCGGGAGATACGCAGTATTTT. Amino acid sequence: CASSLEGAGDTQYF. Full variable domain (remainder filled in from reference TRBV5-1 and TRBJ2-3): KAGVTQTPRYLIKTRGQQVTLSCSPISGHRSVSWYQQTPGQGLQFLFEYFSETQRNKGNFPGRFSGRQFSNSRSEMNVSTLELGDSALYLCASSLEGAGDTQYFGPGTRLTVL.

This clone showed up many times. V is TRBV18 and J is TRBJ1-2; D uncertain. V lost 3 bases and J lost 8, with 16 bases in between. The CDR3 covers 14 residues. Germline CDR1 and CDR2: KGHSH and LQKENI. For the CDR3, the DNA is TGTGCCAGCTCACCGACGGACTCCTTGAGGGGCTACACCTTC. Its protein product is CASSPTDSLRGYTF.

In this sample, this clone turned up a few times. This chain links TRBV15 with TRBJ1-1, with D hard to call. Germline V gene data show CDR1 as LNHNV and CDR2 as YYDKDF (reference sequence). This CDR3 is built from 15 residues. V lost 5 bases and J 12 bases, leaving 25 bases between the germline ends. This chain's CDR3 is CATSQELKVGTWPFF. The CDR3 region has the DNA TGTGCCACCAGCCAAGAACTCAAGGTTGGTACGTGGCCTTTCTTT.

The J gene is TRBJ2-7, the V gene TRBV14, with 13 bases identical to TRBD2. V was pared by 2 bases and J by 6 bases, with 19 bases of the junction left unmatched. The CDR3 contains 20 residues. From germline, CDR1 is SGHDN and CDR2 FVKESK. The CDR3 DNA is TGTGCCAGCAGCCAACATTGGACCGGACTAGCGGGAGATTTGTTCGCCGAGCAGTACTTC. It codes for CASSQHWTGLAGDLFAEQYF.

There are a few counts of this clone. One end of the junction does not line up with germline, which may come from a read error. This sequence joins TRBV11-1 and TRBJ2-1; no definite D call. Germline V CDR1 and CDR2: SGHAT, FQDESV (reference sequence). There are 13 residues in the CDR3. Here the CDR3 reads CASSSQIYSEQFF. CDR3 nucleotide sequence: TGTGCCAGCAGCTCCCAGATCTACAGTGAGCAGTTCTTC.

This CDR3 is CASSPTWTVLQETQYF. In DNA, the CDR3 is TGTGCCAGCAGTCCCACCTGGACAGTACTTCAAGAGACCCAGTACTTC. The V gene is TRBV27, the J gene TRBJ2-5; weak D call: TRBD1 (6 bases). Trimming shortened V by 5 bases and J by 2 bases, and 18 bases separated the two germline ends. Germline CDR1 is MNHEY and CDR2 is SMNVEV (reference sequence). This CDR3 region has 16 residues.